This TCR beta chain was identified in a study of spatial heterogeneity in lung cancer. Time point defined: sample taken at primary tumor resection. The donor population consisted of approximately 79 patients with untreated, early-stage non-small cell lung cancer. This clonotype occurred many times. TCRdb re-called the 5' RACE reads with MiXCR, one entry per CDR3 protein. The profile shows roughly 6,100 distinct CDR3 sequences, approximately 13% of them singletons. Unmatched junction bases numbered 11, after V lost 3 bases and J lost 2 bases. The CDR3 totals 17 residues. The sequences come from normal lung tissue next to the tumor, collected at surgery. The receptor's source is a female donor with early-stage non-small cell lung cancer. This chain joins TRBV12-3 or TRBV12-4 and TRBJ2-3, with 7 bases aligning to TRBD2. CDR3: CASSFSPGREPTDTQYF. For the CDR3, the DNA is TGTGCCAGCAGTTTTTCCCCAGGGAGGGAACCCACAGATACGCAGTATTTT.